This T cell receptor (beta chain) was captured by sequencing in a study of blood T cell repertoires in COVID-19. The wider study: COVID-19 samples collected from the United States, Italy and Spain covered acute and convalescent phases.

The assay was immunoSEQ multiplex PCR, and TCRdb's table has in-frame clones only and misses some. The table includes more than 110,000 clones, under 85% detected once. V shed 5 bases, J shed 8 bases, and the junction held 10 bases outside the gene matches. Germline CDR1 KGHSH, CDR2 LQKENI. The CDR3 covers 15 residues. V is TRBV18 and J is TRBJ2-1; 9 bases are a match to TRBD1. The sequencing sample was made of peripheral blood. The sequence came from a woman older than 75 in a cohort sampled during active or convalescent COVID-19. The CDR3 reads CASSSGTGYFYEQFF. The CDR3 DNA reads TGTGCCAGCTCATCCGGGACAGGGTATTTCTATGAGCAGTTCTTC.